This TCR beta chain was found in a study of T cells in Graves' hyperthyroidism and ophthalmopathy. Aged 18 to 65, the patients had hyperthyroidism that was newly diagnosed and had lasted under 2 months. Amplification targeted TCR beta CDR3 regions from RNA transcripts. Initially, a first-round RT-PCR of the TCR CDR3 employed the HTBI primer set. TCRdb called the multiplex PCR reads again in MiXCR, with one record for every CDR3 protein. The sample has some 560,000 distinct CDR3 sequences; around 15% are singletons. Germline V gene lookup returns CDR1 MNHNS and CDR2 SASEGT. J lost 5 bases, V lost 1 base, and 4 bases had no gene match. The CDR3 is 14 amino acids. Ten or more counts support this clonotype.

The receptor's source is a woman in her 40s with Graves' hyperthyroidism. The sample taken for sequencing was blood. This chain uses TRBV6-1 with TRBJ1-2; 7 bases align to TRBD1. The CDR3 reads CASSEEAGGYGYTF. The DNA for the CDR3 is TGTGCCAGCAGTGAAGAGGCAGGGGGTTATGGCTACACCTTC.